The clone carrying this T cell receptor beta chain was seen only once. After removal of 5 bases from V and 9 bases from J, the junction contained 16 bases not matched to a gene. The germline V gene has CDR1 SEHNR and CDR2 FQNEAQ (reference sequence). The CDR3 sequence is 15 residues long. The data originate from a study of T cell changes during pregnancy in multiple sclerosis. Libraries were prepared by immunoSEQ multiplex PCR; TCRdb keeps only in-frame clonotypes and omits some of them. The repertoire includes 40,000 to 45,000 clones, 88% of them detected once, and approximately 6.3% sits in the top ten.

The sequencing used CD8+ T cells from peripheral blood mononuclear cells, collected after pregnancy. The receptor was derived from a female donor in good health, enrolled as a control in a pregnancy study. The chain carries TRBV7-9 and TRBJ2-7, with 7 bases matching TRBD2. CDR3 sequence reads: CASSPSGTENDGQYF. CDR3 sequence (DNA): TGTGCCAGCAGCCCGAGCGGGACGGAAAATGACGGGCAGTACTTC.